This T cell receptor (beta chain) was sequenced for a study of neurological immune-mediated disorders. With 1 base removed from V and 1 base from J, the gap between germline ends came to 13 bases. Germline lookup yields CDR1 LGHDT and CDR2 YNNKEL (reference sequence). The CDR3 loop spans 16 amino acids. Study results and limitations: No CDR3 amino acid sequences were shared by expanded clones across subjects, suggesting private repertoires in all groups.

The unsorted libraries were generated from a total of 2 million PBMCs, which had been stored in RNAlater at -80 C. Many counts were recorded for this clonotype. The antigen is undetermined. 5'RACE with 10-nucleotide random UMIs produced the cDNA. Each CDR3 protein is one row after TCRdb ran MiXCR on the 5' RACE reads. Of over 35,000 distinct CDR3 sequences listed, roughly 13% are singletons. The chain is built from TRBV3-1 and TRBJ1-1, with a possible D match to TRBD1 (5 bases). Sequences were obtained from PBMCs. This receptor was identified in a female donor in good health. CDR3 in amino acids: CASSQGGGGRNTEAFF. In DNA form, the CDR3 reads TGTGCCAGCAGCCAAGGAGGCGGGGGGAGGAACACTGAAGCTTTCTTT. Using reference TRBV3-1 and TRBJ1-1 for the parts outside the CDR3, the full variable domain is DTAVSQTPKYLVTQMGNDKSIKCEQNLGHDTMYWYKQDSKKFLKIMFSYNNKELIINETVPNRFSPKSPDKAHLNLHINSLELGDSAVYFCASSQGGGGRNTEAFFGQGTRLTVV.